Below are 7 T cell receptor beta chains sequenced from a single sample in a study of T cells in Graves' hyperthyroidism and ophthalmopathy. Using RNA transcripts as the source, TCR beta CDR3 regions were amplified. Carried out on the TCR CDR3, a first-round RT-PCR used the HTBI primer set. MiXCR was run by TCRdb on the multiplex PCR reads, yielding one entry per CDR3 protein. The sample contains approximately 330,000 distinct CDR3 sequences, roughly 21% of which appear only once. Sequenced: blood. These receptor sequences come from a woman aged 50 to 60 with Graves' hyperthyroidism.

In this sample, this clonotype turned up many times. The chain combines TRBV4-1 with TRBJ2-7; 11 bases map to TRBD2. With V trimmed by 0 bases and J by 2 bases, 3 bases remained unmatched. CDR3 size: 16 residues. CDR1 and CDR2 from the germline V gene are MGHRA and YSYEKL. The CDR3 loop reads CASSQEGLADTYEQYF. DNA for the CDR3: TGCGCCAGCAGCCAAGAGGGACTAGCGGATACCTACGAGCAGTACTTC.

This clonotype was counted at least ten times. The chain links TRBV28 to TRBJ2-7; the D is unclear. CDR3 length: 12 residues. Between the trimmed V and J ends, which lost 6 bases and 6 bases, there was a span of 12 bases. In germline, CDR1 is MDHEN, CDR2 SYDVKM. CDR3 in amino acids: CASRDANSEQYF. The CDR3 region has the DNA TGTGCCAGCAGGGACGCTAACTCCGAGCAGTACTTC.

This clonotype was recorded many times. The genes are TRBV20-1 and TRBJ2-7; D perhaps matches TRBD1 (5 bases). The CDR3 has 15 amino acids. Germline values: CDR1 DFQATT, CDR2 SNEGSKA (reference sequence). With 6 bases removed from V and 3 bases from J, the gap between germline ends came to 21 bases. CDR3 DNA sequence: TGCAGTGCGCCAGCCAGGGCCCTCGAGCTCTACGAGCAGTACTTC. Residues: CSAPARALELYEQYF.

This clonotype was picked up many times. The CDR3 here is CASSEALTSGVYEQFF. In nucleotides, the CDR3 is TGTGCCAGCAGTGAAGCTCTGACTAGCGGGGTTTATGAGCAGTTCTTC. The rearrangement links TRBV6-1 to TRBJ2-1; 11 bases match TRBD2. After removal of 0 bases from V and 8 bases from J, the junction contained 6 bases not matched to a gene. The germline V gene encodes CDR1 MNHNS and CDR2 SASEGT. The CDR3 is 16 amino acids.

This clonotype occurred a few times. DNA of the CDR3: TGCGCCAGCAGCCATCCCCCGGGGGCCAGGGTTAGCACAGATACGCAGTATTTT. Protein product: CASSHPPGARVSTDTQYF. This chain joins TRBV4-1 and TRBJ2-3; D possibly uses TRBD1 or TRBD2 (6 bases each). V dropped 3 bases and J dropped 0 bases, with 19 bases sitting between them. The CDR3 consists of 18 residues. Looked up from germline, CDR1 is MGHRA and CDR2 is YSYEKL.

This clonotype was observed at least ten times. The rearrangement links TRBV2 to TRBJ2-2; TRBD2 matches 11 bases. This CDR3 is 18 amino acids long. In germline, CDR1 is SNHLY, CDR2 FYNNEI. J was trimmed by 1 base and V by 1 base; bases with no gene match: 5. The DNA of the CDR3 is TGTGCCAGCAGTGAAGGACTAGCGGGGAGACGGAACACCGGGGAGCTGTTTTTT. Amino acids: CASSEGLAGRRNTGELFF.

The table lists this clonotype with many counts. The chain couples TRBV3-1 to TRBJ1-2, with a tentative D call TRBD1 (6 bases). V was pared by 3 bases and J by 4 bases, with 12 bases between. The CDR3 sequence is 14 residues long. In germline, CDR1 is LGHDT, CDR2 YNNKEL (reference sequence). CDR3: CASSHRRGGYGYTF. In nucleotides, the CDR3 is TGTGCCAGCAGCCATCGCAGGGGAGGCTATGGCTACACCTTC.